This TCR beta chain was captured in a study of neurological immune-mediated disorders. The study, taken as a whole, reports: Private repertoires in all groups were suggested by the finding that expanded clones across subjects shared no CDR3 amino acid sequences. Among 34 multiple sclerosis patients, phylogenetic grouping put the repertoires of 18 into a single related-CDR3 cluster, a possible signature.

The length of the CDR3 is 18 residues. V trimming: 0 bases; J trimming: 1 base; junction bases outside the gene matches: 8. CDR1 SGHRS and CDR2 YFSETQ come from the germline V gene. This clonotype was counted ten times or more. Its specificity is unknown. TCRdb used MiXCR to reprocess the 5' RACE reads, holding one entry per CDR3 protein. Here the sample spans 25,000 to 35,000 distinct CDR3 sequences, about 1.6% being singletons. The origin of this receptor is a woman in her twenties or thirties with multiple sclerosis. The specimen sequenced was PBMCs. V and J are TRBV5-1 and TRBJ2-1, with TRBD2 identical over 9 bases. The CDR3 reads CASSLAGRGGHSYNEQFF. In DNA, the CDR3 is TGCGCCAGCAGCTTGGCCGGGCGGGGGGGCCATTCCTACAATGAGCAGTTCTTC.